The clone carrying this T cell receptor (beta chain) was counted a few times. Its specificity is not known. The isolated RNA, all of it, was reverse transcribed, so expressed TCRB transcripts were what got sequenced. Assay: immunoSEQ multiplex PCR; the TCRdb copy retains only in-frame clones and omits some. The sample lists about 150,000 clones, roughly 9% occurring once. The CDR3 totals 13 residues. Germline values: CDR1 SGHDN, CDR2 FVKESK. The V gene lost 4 bases and the J gene lost 4 bases, with 10 bases spanning the gap. The sample is drawn from a study of beta chain features in type 1 diabetes. Using CD45RO/CCR7/CD25/CD127/CD95/CD27, CD4+ naive, central memory, regulatory and stem cell-like memory cells were sorted. The study's findings and limits: Patients with type 1 diabetes showed fewer VDJ junction insertions and more deletions. A potential influence of HLA type upon TCRB rearrangement remained unresolved herein.

The specimen sequenced was central memory CD4+ T cells from blood. The sequence was collected from a woman aged 18-30 years in good health. The chain carries TRBV14 and TRBJ2-5; D is unresolved. CDR3 DNA sequence: TGTGCCAGCAGCCGCTCAATCGGAGAGACCCAGTACTTC. Amino acids: CASSRSIGETQYF.